Each of the 32 T cell receptor beta chains below was sequenced from the same sample in a study of T cells in Graves' hyperthyroidism and ophthalmopathy. The TCR beta CDR3 regions underwent amplification using RNA transcripts as the source. During a first-round RT-PCR of the TCR CDR3, the HTBI primer set was used. TCRdb passed the multiplex PCR reads through MiXCR, listing each CDR3 protein once. Of approximately 600,000 distinct CDR3 sequences in the sample, 14% to 15% are singletons; the top ten hold approximately 4.2%. Sequencing was carried out using blood. These receptors all come from a middle-aged woman with Graves' ophthalmopathy.

J is TRBJ2-7 and V is TRBV6-2 or TRBV6-3; the match to TRBD1 covers 7 bases. This CDR3 contains 14 residues. The germline CDR1 and CDR2 sequences are MNHEY and SVGEGT. V lost 6 bases and J lost 5; bases outside the gene matches: 10. DNA for the CDR3: TGTGCCAGCAGACCCGACAGGGAAAAACACGAGCAGTACTTC. Protein: CASRPDREKHEQYF.

This clonotype was counted many times. The chain's CDR3 is CASSLEGTYYEQYF. For the CDR3, the DNA is TGCGCCAGCAGCTTGGAGGGCACTTACTACGAGCAGTACTTC. The chain employs TRBV5-1 and TRBJ2-7, with D unclear. In germline, CDR1 is SGHRS, CDR2 YFSETQ. Trimming stripped 0 bases from V and 3 bases from J, with 10 bases between. This CDR3 has 14 amino acids.

This clonotype came up a few times. This chain joins TRBV3-1 and TRBJ1-5; 7 bases line up with TRBD1. J lost 2 bases, V lost 4 bases, and 8 bases had no gene match. There are 16 residues in the CDR3. In germline, CDR1 is LGHDT, CDR2 YNNKEL (reference sequence). CDR3: CASSLSGGGGNQPQHF. CDR3 DNA: TGTGCCAGCAGCCTGTCAGGGGGTGGAGGCAATCAGCCCCAGCATTTT. Full variable domain (outside the CDR3, taken from reference TRBV3-1 and TRBJ1-5): DTAVSQTPKYLVTQMGNDKSIKCEQNLGHDTMYWYKQDSKKFLKIMFSYNNKELIINETVPNRFSPKSPDKAHLNLHINSLELGDSAVYFCASSLSGGGGNQPQHFGDGTRLSIL.

This clonotype was seen only a few times. One end of the junction varies from germline; a read error may be responsible. The chain links TRBV29-1 to TRBJ1-1; perhaps TRBD1 as D (5 bases). There are 14 residues in the CDR3. CDR1 SQVTM and CDR2 ANQGSEA come from the germline V gene. In DNA, the CDR3 is TGCAGCGTCGAAGGTCACCGGGGCGTCCTTGAAGCTTTCTTT. Residues: CSVEGHRGVLEAFF.

This clonotype has ten or more counts. The chain recombines TRBV28 with TRBJ2-5, with D perhaps TRBD1 or TRBD2 (5 bases each). The germline CDR1 and CDR2 sequences are MDHEN and SYDVKM. CDR3 length: 14 amino acids. The V and J ends lost 2 bases and 5 bases respectively, with 12 bases between them. The CDR3 region has the DNA TGTGCCAGCAGTTTAATACAGGAGCGGGAGACCCAGTACTTC. Encoded protein: CASSLIQERETQYF.

This clonotype was seen more than once but under ten times. The chain recombines TRBV6-1 with TRBJ2-7; TRBD1 agrees at 10 bases. V was clipped by 4 bases and J by 4 bases; unmatched bases: 7. Germline V CDR1 and CDR2: MNHNS, SASEGT. There are 15 residues in the CDR3. In nucleotides, the CDR3 is TGTGCCAGCAGTGCGTCCGGGACAGGGGCTTACGAGCAGTACTTC. Its protein product is CASSASGTGAYEQYF.

V gene TRBV19 combines with J gene TRBJ2-5, with TRBD1 as a possible D gene (6 bases). CDR1 LNHDA and CDR2 SQIVND come from the germline V gene (reference sequence). The V end lost 4 bases, the J end lost 3 bases, and 12 bases lay between the germline ends. The CDR3 runs to 14 residues. Here the CDR3 DNA reads TGTGCCAGTAGTAGCGAACAGGGAAAAGAGACCCAGTACTTC. Its translation is CASSSEQGKETQYF.

This clonotype was counted at least ten times. The chain is built from TRBV11-1 and TRBJ2-7; the match to TRBD2 covers 11 bases. Losses at the gene ends were 2 bases for V and 6 bases for J; bases not matched to a gene: 9. Germline V gene sequence: CDR1 SGHAT, CDR2 FQDESV (reference sequence). The CDR3 has 16 amino acids. CDR3 sequence (DNA): TGTGCCAGCAGCTTACTAGCGGGAGGTCCTGGAGGCGAGCAGTACTTC. This gives the protein CASSLLAGGPGGEQYF.

This clonotype was found many times. The CDR3 is CASSYPGSAGELFF. The CDR3 region has the DNA TGTGCCAGCAGTTACCCAGGGAGCGCCGGGGAGCTGTTTTTT. V usage is TRBV6-2 or TRBV6-3 and J usage is TRBJ2-2; either TRBD1 or TRBD2 may fit D (5 bases each). CDR1 and CDR2 from the germline V gene are MNHEY and SVGEGT. This CDR3 is built from 14 residues. V was shortened by 2 bases and J by 6 bases, with 10 bases between the two germline ends.

In this sample, this clonotype turned up once. The chain uses TRBV7-2 and TRBJ2-5; maybe TRBD1 (6 bases). This CDR3 is 18 amino acids long. V was pared by 3 bases and J by 0 bases, with 20 bases between. The V gene's germline CDR1 is SGHTA and CDR2 FQGNSA. CDR3 nucleotide sequence: TGTGCCAGCAGCTTCGGGCTAGGGCTGGCAGGGGACCAAGAGACCCAGTACTTC. As protein: CASSFGLGLAGDQETQYF.

At least ten counts were recorded for this clonotype. A junction end diverges from the germline sequence, so it may reflect a read error. This chain joins TRBV7-7 and TRBJ2-5; 16 nucleotides agree with TRBD2. From germline, CDR1 is SSHAT and CDR2 FNYEAQ (reference sequence). The CDR3 is 14 residues long. The CDR3 region is CASSPGLAGGAQYF. Written as DNA, the CDR3 is TGTGCTAGCAGTCCGGGACTAGCGGGGGGGGCCCAGTACTTC.

This clonotype was observed at least ten times. This chain links TRBV5-1 with TRBJ1-1; D is possibly TRBD1 (5 bases). The CDR3 loop spans 15 amino acids. Trimming pared 0 bases from V and 1 base from J, leaving 10 bases between. The germline CDR1 and CDR2 sequences are SGHRS and YFSETQ. The CDR3 nucleotides are TGCGCCAGCAGCTTGGCGGGGACGGGGAACACTGAAGCTTTCTTT. It translates to CASSLAGTGNTEAFF.

This clonotype occurred many times. The V call is TRBV9, the J call TRBJ1-1; D remains unclear. The CDR3 is 17 amino acids. Trimming pared 3 bases from V and 5 bases from J, leaving 23 bases between. Germline values: CDR1 SGDLS, CDR2 YYNGEE. For the CDR3, the DNA is TGTGCCAGCAGCGGCGAGGGATATCGATCTGGGAAGACTGAAGCTTTCTTT. It codes for CASSGEGYRSGKTEAFF.

The J gene is TRBJ2-7, the V gene TRBV20-1; D not certain. This CDR3 has 14 amino acids. In germline, CDR1 is DFQATT, CDR2 SNEGSKA (reference sequence). The ends were cut back, 0 bases at V and 2 bases at J, with 11 bases in the middle. The CDR3 is CSAREDGTPYEQYF. CDR3 nucleotide sequence: TGCAGTGCTAGAGAGGACGGCACACCCTACGAGCAGTACTTC.

This clonotype showed up many times. The rearrangement links TRBV11-2 to TRBJ2-7; D perhaps matches TRBD2 (6 bases). V lost 4 bases, J lost 2 bases, and 12 bases lay in between. CDR1 is SGHAT, CDR2 FQNNGV, per germline. This CDR3 is 14 amino acids long. Written as DNA, the CDR3 is TGTGCCAGCAGCTGGGGTAGCGGAACCTACGAGCAGTACTTC. This codes for CASSWGSGTYEQYF. Drawing the rest from reference TRBV11-2 and TRBJ2-7, the complete variable domain is EAGVAQSPRYKIIEKRQSVAFWCNPISGHATLYWYQQILGQGPKLLIQFQNNGVVDDSQLPKDRFSAERLKGVDSTLKIQPAKLEDSAVYLCASSWGSGTYEQYFGPGTRLTVT.

The CDR3 DNA sequence: TGTGCCATTGGGACGGGGGGGGTAGCAACTGGCCAGTACTTC. As protein: CAIGTGGVATGQYF. The J gene is TRBJ2-7, the V gene TRBV28; TRBD2 matches 8 bases. V dropped 10 bases and J dropped 10; count of bases not matched to a gene: 18. The V gene's germline CDR1 is MDHEN and CDR2 SYDVKM. The CDR3 sequence is 14 residues long.

This clonotype was seen many times. The CDR3 coding sequence is TGTGCCAGCAGTTGGACTAGCGGGAGGGCCTACGAGCAGTACTTC. It yields the protein CASSWTSGRAYEQYF. J is TRBJ2-7 and V is TRBV6-8, with 15 bases lining up with TRBD2. V shed 4 bases, J shed 2 bases, and the junction held 0 bases outside the gene matches. The CDR3 extends over 15 amino acids. Germline loops: CDR1 MNHGY, CDR2 SAAAGT.

This clonotype was seen at least ten times. The chain combines TRBV7-2 with TRBJ2-7, with D perhaps matching TRBD1 or TRBD2 (5 bases each). The CDR3 length is 14 residues. V gave up 7 bases and J gave up 3 bases, with 16 bases separating them. Germline V gives CDR1 SGHTA, CDR2 FQGNSA. CDR3 sequence: CASNPEGRNYEQYF. The CDR3 DNA is TGTGCCAGCAACCCCGAGGGGCGGAACTACGAGCAGTACTTC.

The rearrangement links TRBV28 to TRBJ2-4, with TRBD1 as a possible D gene (6 bases). Per the germline V gene, CDR1 is MDHEN and CDR2 is SYDVKM. V was cut by 2 bases and J by 8 bases, with 13 bases left in between. The CDR3 totals 14 residues. The CDR3 DNA reads as TGTGCCAGCAGTTTAACAGGGACGGTGGACATTCAGTACTTC. Translated: CASSLTGTVDIQYF.

This clonotype was counted many times. This sequence joins TRBV27 and TRBJ2-7; D gene uncertain. This CDR3 region has 14 residues. V lost 7 bases and J 4 bases, leaving 17 bases between the germline ends. In germline, CDR1 is MNHEY, CDR2 SMNVEV (reference sequence). The CDR3 region has the DNA TGTGCCAGCAAATCCCTATCCGTTGGATACGAGCAGTACTTC. This gives the protein CASKSLSVGYEQYF.

This clonotype has more than one count but fewer than ten. J is TRBJ1-5 and V is TRBV27; unclear D gene. V was trimmed by 5 bases and J by 11 bases, leaving 13 bases between them. The CDR3 runs to 12 residues. Germline V gene sequence: CDR1 MNHEY, CDR2 SMNVEV (reference sequence). This CDR3 is CASSPLQEAQHF. CDR3 DNA: TGTGCCAGCAGTCCCCTCCAGGAGGCCCAGCATTTT.

The chain has TRBV20-1 and TRBJ2-7, with D perhaps matching TRBD1 or TRBD2 (5 bases each). With 3 bases removed from V and 1 base from J, the gap between germline ends came to 13 bases. CDR1 DFQATT and CDR2 SNEGSKA come from the germline V gene (reference sequence). The CDR3 covers 14 residues. CDR3 nucleotides: TGCAGTGCTAGTACGGGGCAGATGTCCTACGAGCAGTACTTC. This sequence encodes CSASTGQMSYEQYF.

In this sample, this clonotype turned up many times. The chain links TRBV27 to TRBJ1-1; D remains ambiguous. V was trimmed by 2 bases and J by 1 base, leaving 8 bases between them. In germline, CDR1 is MNHEY, CDR2 SMNVEV (reference sequence). The CDR3 runs to 14 residues. The CDR3 region has the DNA TGTGCCAGCAGTTTAGACGTAAGGAACACTGAAGCTTTCTTT. Its translation is CASSLDVRNTEAFF.

This clonotype was seen many times. The chain employs TRBV19 and TRBJ2-2; the D gene is possibly TRBD2 (6 bases). The V end lost 5 bases, the J end lost 7 bases, and 17 bases lay between the germline ends. Germline assignment: CDR1 LNHDA and CDR2 SQIVND (reference sequence). This CDR3 is 15 amino acids long. The CDR3 DNA reads TGTGCCAGTAGTGCCAACCGGGACTCTGACGGGGAGCTGTTTTTT. Translation: CASSANRDSDGELFF.

This clonotype has ten or more counts. The chain joins TRBV19 to TRBJ2-3; perhaps TRBD2 as D (5 bases). The CDR3 is 16 residues long. Germline assignment: CDR1 LNHDA and CDR2 SQIVND (reference sequence). Trimming took off 0 bases at V and 2 bases at J, with 12 bases between the two ends. The CDR3 DNA follows: TGTGCCAGTAGTATAGATCCCGGGGTTGACACAGATACGCAGTATTTT. It specifies CASSIDPGVDTDTQYF.

In its sample, this clonotype was seen many times. V is TRBV12-3 or TRBV12-4 and J is TRBJ1-2; D unclear. V lost 6 bases and J lost 6, with 11 bases in between. There are 12 residues in the CDR3. The CDR3 loop reads CASSSGPDGYTF. DNA of the CDR3: TGTGCCAGCAGCTCCGGACCGGATGGCTACACCTTC.

This clonotype was seen many times. The V and J genes are TRBV24-1 and TRBJ2-2; no reliable D call. This CDR3 region has 12 residues. Germline V lookup: CDR1 KGHDR, CDR2 SFDVKD. V dropped 6 bases and J dropped 6 bases, with 7 bases sitting between them. The CDR3 loop is CATSKAAGELFF. As DNA, the CDR3 is TGTGCCACCAGTAAGGCTGCCGGGGAGCTGTTTTTT.

The chain links TRBV18 to TRBJ1-6; TRBD1 matches 7 bases. The CDR3 spans 15 residues. The V segment lost 6 bases and the J segment 9 bases; nucleotides outside the gene matches: 11. The germline V gene has CDR1 KGHSH and CDR2 LQKENI. As DNA, the CDR3 is TGTGCCAGCTCGGGCGACCAGGGGGTTGGTTCACCCCTCCACTTT. This sequence encodes CASSGDQGVGSPLHF.

This clonotype was observed at least ten times. The chain recombines TRBV7-2 with TRBJ1-1; 7 bases match TRBD1. Germline trimming cut 2 bases from V and 7 bases from J; bases unmatched to any gene: 4. Germline loops: CDR1 SGHTA, CDR2 FQGNSA. The CDR3 length is 13 residues. CDR3 coding DNA: TGTGCCAGCAGCTTAACGACAGGGAGTGAAGCTTTCTTT. This gives the protein CASSLTTGSEAFF.

This clonotype was seen only a few times. The chain employs TRBV10-3 and TRBJ1-3, with 7 positions matching TRBD1. The CDR3 has 15 residues. Germline CDR1 is ENHRY and CDR2 is SYGVKD. Trimming took 6 bases from V and 7 from J; bases not matched to a gene: 12. CDR3 nucleotides: TGTGCCATCAGGCCGACAGGGAAATCATGGAACACCATATATTTT. Residues: CAIRPTGKSWNTIYF.

This clonotype appeared many times. The V call is TRBV28, the J call TRBJ2-7; perhaps TRBD1 as D (6 bases). Trimming pared 7 bases from V and 4 bases from J, leaving 26 bases between. CDR3 size: 17 residues. Germline lookup yields CDR1 MDHEN and CDR2 SYDVKM. This chain's CDR3 is CASNTLSGVDILYEQYF. CDR3 DNA: TGTGCCAGCAATACTTTGTCAGGGGTCGACATCCTGTACGAGCAGTACTTC.

This clonotype has ten or more counts. J is TRBJ2-7 and V is TRBV7-2; 12 nucleotides align to TRBD2. Germline loops: CDR1 SGHTA, CDR2 FQGNSA. CDR3 size: 15 residues. V lost 4 bases to trimming and J lost 3 bases; unmatched junction nucleotides: 4. The CDR3: CASSSLGLAGYEQYF. CDR3 nucleotides: TGTGCCAGCAGCTCACTGGGACTAGCGGGCTACGAGCAGTACTTC.